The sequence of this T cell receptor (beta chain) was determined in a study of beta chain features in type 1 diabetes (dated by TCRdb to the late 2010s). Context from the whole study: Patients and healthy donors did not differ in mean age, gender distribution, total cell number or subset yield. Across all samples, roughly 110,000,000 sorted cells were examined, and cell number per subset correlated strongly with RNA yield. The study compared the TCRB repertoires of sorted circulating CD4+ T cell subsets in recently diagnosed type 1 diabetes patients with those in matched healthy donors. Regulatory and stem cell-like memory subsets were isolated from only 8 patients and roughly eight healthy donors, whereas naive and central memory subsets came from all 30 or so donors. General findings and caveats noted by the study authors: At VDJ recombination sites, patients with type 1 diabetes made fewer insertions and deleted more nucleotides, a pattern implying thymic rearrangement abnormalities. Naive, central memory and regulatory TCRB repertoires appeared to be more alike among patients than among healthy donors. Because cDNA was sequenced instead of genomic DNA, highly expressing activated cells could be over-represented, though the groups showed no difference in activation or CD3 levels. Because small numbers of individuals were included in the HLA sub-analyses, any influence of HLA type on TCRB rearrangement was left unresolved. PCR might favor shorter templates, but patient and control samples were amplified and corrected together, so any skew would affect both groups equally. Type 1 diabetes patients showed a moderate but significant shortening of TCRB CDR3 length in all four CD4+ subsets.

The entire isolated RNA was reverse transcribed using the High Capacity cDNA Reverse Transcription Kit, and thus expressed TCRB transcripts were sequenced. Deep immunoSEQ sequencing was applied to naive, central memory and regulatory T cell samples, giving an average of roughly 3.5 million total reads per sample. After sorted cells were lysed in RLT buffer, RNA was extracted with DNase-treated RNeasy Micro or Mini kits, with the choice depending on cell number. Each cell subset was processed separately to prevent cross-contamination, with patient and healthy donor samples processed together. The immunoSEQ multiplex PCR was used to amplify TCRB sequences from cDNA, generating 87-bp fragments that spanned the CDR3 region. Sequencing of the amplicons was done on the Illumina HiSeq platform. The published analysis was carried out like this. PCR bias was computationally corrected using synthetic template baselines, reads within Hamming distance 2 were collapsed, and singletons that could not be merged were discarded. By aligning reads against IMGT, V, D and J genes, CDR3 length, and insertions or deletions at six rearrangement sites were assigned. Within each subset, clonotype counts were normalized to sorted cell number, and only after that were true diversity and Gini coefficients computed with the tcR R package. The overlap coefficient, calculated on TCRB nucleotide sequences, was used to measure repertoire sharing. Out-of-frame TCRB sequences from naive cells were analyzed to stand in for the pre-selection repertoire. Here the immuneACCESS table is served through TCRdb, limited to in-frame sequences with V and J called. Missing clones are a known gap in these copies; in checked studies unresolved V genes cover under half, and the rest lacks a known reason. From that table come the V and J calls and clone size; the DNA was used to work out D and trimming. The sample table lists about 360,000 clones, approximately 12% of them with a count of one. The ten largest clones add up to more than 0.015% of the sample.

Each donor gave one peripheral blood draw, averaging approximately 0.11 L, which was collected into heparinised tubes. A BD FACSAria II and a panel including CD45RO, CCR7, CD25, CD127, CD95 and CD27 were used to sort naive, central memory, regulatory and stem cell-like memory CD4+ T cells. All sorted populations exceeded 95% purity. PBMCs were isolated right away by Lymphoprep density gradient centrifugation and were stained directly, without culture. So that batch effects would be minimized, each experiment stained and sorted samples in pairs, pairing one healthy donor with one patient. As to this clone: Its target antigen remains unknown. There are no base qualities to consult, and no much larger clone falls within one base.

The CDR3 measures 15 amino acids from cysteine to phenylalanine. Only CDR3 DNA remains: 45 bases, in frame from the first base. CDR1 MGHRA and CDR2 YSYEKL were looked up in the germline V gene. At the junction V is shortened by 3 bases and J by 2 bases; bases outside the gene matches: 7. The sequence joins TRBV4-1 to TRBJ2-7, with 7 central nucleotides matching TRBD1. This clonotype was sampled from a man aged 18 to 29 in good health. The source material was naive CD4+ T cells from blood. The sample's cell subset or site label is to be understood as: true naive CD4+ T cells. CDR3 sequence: CASSQGDRATYEQYF. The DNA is TGCGCCAGCAGCCAGGGCGACAGGGCAACCTACGAGCAGTACTTC.